This record covers a single TCR beta chain. This specimen comes from a study of blood T cell repertoires in COVID-19. Study as a whole: Spain, Italy and the United States supplied samples that represented acute and convalescent COVID-19. Sources were T cells, B-cell-depleted T cells, or PBMCs; the material itself was cDNA or gDNA.

The CDR3 runs to 16 residues. CDR1 MNHEY and CDR2 SVGEGT come from the germline V gene. The V end was cut by 3 bases, the J end by 0 bases, with 9 bases between. As originally analysed: The authors estimated nucleated cell counts from reference gene primer amplification. Using immunoSEQ multiplex PCR, the repertoire was profiled, and TCRdb retains in-frame clones only, with some absent. Clonal size and the V and J genes are those of that table, whereas D and trimming came from the DNA. This table holds more than 250,000 clones, roughly 85% found once. What was sequenced was peripheral blood. This TCR derives from a man in his fifties with active or convalescent COVID-19. This chain joins TRBV6-2 or TRBV6-3 and TRBJ2-6, with D uncertain. CDR3 region: CASSYGPSSGANVLTF. The CDR3 region has the DNA TGTGCCAGCAGTTATGGCCCTTCCTCTGGGGCCAACGTCCTGACTTTC.